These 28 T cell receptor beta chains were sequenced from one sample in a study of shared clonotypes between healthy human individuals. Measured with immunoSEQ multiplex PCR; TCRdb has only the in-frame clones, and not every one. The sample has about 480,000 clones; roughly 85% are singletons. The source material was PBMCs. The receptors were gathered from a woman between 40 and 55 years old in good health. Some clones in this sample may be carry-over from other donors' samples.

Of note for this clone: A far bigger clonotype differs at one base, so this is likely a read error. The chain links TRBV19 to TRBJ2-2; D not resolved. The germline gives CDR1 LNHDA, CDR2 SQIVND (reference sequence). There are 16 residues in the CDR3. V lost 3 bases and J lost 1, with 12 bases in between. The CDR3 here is CASSIERFLNTGELFF. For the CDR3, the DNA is TGTGCCAGTAGTATCGAGAGGTTCCTGAACACCGGGGAGCTGTTTTTT.

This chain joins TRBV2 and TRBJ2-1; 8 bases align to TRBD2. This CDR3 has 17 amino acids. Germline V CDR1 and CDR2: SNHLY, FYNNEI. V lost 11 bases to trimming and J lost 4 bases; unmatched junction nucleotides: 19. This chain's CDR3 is CAAWGQGSGRRYNEQFF. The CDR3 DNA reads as TGTGCCGCATGGGGCCAGGGAAGCGGGAGACGGTACAATGAGCAGTTCTTC.

CDR3 coding DNA: TGCGCCAGCAGCCAAGATTCAGGCGGGAGGACAGATACGCAGTATTTT. Amino acid sequence: CASSQDSGGRTDTQYF. This rearrangement joins TRBV4-1 to TRBJ2-3; 8 nucleotides agree with TRBD2. The CDR3 has 16 residues. Germline CDR1 MGHRA, CDR2 YSYEKL. The V gene end was trimmed by 0 bases and the J gene end by 3 bases; junction bases not matched to a gene: 5.

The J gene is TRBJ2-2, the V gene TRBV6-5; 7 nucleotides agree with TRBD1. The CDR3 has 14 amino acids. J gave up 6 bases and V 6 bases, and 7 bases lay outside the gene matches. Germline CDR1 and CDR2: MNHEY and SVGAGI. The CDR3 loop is CASSRDRVAGELFF. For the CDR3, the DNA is TGTGCCAGCAGCCGTGACAGGGTGGCCGGGGAGCTGTTTTTT.

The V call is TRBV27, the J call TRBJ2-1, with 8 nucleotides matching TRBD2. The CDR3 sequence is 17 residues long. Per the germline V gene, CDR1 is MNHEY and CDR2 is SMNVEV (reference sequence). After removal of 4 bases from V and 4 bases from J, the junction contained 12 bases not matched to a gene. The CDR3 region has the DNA TGTGCCAGCAGTTCATCCATCCTAGCGGGCCTTTACAATGAGCAGTTCTTC. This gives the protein CASSSSILAGLYNEQFF.

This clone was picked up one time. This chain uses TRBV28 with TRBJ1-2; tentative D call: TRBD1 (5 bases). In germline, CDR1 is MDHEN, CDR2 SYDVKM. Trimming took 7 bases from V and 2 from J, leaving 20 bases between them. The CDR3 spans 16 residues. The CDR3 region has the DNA TGTGCCAGCATTTCGGCAGGGAATGAGGAGAACTATGGCTACACCTTC. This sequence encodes CASISAGNEENYGYTF.

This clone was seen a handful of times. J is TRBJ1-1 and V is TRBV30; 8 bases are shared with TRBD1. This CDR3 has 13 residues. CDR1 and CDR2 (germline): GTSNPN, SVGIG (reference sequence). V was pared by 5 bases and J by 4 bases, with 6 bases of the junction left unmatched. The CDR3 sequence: CAWGTTGGTEAFF. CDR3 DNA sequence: TGTGCCTGGGGAACCACAGGGGGCACTGAAGCTTTCTTT.

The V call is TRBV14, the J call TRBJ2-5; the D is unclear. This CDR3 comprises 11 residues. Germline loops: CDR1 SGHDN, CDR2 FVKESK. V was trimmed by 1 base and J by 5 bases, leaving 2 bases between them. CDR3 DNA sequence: TGTGCCAGCAGCCAAGTGGAGACCCAGTACTTC. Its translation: CASSQVETQYF. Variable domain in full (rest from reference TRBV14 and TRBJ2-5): EAGVTQFPSHSVIEKGQTVTLRCDPISGHDNLYWYRRVMGKEIKFLLHFVKESKQDESGMPNNRFLAERTGGTYSTLKVQPAELEDSGVYFCASSQVETQYFGPGTRLLVL.

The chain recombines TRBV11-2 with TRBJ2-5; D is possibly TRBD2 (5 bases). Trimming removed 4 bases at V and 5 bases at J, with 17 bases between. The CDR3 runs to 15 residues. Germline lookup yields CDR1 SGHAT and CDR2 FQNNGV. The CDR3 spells CASSSIRGSGETQYF. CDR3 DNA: TGTGCCAGCAGCTCGATCCGAGGGAGTGGGGAGACCCAGTACTTC. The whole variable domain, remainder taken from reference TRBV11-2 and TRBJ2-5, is EAGVAQSPRYKIIEKRQSVAFWCNPISGHATLYWYQQILGQGPKLLIQFQNNGVVDDSQLPKDRFSAERLKGVDSTLKIQPAKLEDSAVYLCASSSIRGSGETQYFGPGTRLLVL.

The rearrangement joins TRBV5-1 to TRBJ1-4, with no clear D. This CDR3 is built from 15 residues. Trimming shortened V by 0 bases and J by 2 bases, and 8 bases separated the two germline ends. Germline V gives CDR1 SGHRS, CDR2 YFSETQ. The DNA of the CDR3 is TGCGCCAGCAGCTTGGAGGCAGTCACTAATGAAAAACTGTTTTTT. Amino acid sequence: CASSLEAVTNEKLFF.

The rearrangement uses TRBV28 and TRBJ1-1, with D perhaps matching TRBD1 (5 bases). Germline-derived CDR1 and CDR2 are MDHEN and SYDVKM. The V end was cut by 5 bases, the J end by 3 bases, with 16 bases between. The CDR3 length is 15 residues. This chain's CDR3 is CASSPPGDGHTEAFF. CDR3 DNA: TGTGCCAGCAGTCCCCCGGGGGACGGACACACTGAAGCTTTCTTT.

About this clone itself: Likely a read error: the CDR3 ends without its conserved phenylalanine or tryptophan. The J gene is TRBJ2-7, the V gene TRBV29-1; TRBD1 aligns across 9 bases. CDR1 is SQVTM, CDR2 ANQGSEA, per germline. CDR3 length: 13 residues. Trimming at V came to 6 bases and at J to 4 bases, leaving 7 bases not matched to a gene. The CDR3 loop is CSVGGQGVYEQYL. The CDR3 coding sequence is TGCAGCGTGGGGGGACAGGGCGTATACGAGCAGTACCTC.

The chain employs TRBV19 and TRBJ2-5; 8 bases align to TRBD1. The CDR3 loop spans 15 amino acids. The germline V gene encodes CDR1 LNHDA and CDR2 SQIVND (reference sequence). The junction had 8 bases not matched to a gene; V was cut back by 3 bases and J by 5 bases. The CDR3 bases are TGTGCCAGTAGTATCCGTTCAGGGGGCCAGGAGACCCAGTACTTC. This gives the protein CASSIRSGGQETQYF.

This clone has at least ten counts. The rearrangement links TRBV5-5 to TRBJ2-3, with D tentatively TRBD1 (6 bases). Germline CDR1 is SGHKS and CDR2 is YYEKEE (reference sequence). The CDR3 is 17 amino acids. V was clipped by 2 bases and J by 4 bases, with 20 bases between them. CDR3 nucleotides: TGTGCCAGCAGCTTTTCCCCCGTGTGGCAGGGGTCAGATACGCAGTATTTT. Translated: CASSFSPVWQGSDTQYF.

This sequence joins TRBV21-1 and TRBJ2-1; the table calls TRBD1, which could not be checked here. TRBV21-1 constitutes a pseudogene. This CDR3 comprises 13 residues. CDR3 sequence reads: CASSKVGAGEQFF. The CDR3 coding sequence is TGTGCCAGCAGCAAAGTGGGGGCCGGCGAGCAGTTCTTC.

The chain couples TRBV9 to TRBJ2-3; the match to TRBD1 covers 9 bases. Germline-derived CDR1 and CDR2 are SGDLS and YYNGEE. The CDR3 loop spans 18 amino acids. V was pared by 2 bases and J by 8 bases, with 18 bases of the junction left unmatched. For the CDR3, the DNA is TGTGCCAGCAGCGTCGGGGGCCTCACGGGACAGGGACGGAGTACGCAGTATTTT. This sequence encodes CASSVGGLTGQGRSTQYF.

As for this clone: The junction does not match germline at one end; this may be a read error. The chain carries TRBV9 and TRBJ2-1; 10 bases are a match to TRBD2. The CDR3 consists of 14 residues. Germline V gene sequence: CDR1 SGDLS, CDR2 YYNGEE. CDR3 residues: CASSGGLANNVQFF. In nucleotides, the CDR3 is TGTGCCAGCAGCGGGGGACTAGCGAACAATGTGCAGTTCTTC.

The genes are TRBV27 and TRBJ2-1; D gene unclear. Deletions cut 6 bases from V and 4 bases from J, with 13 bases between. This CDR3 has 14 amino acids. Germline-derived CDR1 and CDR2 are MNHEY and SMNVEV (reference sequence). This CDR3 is CASRFRGEYNEQFF. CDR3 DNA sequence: TGTGCCAGCAGGTTTCGTGGGGAATACAATGAGCAGTTCTTC.

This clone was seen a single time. CDR3 residues: CASRTRWDEKLFF. In nucleotides, the CDR3 is TGTGCCAGCCGGACCCGGTGGGATGAAAAACTGTTTTTT. The chain combines TRBV2 with TRBJ1-4, with no clear D. V dropped 8 bases and J dropped 6 bases, with 13 bases sitting between them. The CDR3 length is 13 residues. Germline V gene data show CDR1 as SNHLY and CDR2 as FYNNEI.

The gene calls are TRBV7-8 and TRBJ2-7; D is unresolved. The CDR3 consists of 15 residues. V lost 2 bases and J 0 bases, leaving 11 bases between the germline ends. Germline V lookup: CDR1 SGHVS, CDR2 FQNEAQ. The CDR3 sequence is CASSLSPGRSYEQYF. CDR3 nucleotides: TGTGCCAGCAGCTTATCCCCGGGCCGCTCCTACGAGCAGTACTTC.

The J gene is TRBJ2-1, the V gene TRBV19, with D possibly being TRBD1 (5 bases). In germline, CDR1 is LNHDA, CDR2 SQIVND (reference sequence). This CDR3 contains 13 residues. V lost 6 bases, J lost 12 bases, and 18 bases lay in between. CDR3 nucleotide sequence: TGTGCCAGTAGATCCGTAGGGGCGGATGGGCAGTTCTTC. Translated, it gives CASRSVGADGQFF.

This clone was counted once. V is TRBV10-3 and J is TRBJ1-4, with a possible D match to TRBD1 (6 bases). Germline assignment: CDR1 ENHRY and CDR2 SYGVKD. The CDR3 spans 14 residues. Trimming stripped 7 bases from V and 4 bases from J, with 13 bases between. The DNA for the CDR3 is TGTGCCATCAACGAGGGGGGGATTAATGAAAAACTGTTTTTT. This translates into CAINEGGINEKLFF.

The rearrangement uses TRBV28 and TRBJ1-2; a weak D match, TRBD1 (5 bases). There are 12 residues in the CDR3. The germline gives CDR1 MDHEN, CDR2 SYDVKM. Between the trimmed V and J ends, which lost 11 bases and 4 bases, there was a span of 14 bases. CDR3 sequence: CACTGGRYGYTF. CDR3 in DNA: TGTGCCTGTACCGGGGGACGCTATGGCTACACCTTC.

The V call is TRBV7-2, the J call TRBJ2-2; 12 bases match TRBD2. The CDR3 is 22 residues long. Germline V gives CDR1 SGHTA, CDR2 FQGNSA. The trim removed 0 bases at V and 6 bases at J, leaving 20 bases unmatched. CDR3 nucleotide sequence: TGTGCCAGCAGCTTAGCATTCTGGGCTAGCGGGAGGGCCGGGGCGCGACCCGGGGAGCTGTTTTTT. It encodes CASSLAFWASGRAGARPGELFF.

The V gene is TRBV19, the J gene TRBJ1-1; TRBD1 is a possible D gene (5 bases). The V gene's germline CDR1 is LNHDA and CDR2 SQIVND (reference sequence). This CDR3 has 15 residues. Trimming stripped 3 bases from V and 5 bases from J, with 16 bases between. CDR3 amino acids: CASSIGRTGGTEAFF. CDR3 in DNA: TGTGCCAGTAGTATCGGCCGTACAGGAGGAACTGAAGCTTTCTTT.

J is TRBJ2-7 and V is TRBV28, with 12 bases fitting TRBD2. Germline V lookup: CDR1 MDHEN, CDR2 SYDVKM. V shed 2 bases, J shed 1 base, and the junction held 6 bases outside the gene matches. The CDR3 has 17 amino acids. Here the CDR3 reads CASSLRLAGVQSYEQYF. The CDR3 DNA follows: TGTGCCAGCAGTTTAAGACTAGCGGGAGTTCAGTCCTACGAGCAGTACTTC.

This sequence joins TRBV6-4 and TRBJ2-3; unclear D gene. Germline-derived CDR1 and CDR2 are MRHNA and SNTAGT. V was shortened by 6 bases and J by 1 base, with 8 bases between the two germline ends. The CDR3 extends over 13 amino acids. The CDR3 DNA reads TGTGCCAGCAGGGAGTCAGGCACAGATACGCAGTATTTT. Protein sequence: CASRESGTDTQYF.

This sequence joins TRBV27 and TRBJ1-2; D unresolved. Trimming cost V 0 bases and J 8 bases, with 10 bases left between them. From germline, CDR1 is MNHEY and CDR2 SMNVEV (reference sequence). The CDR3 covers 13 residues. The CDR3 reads CASSLSGLGGYTF. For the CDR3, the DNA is TGTGCCAGCAGTTTATCAGGGCTGGGAGGCTACACCTTC.